The source of this TCR beta chain is a study of blood T cell repertoires in COVID-19. Study processing details: Estimates of nucleated cell counts were drawn from the amplification of reference gene primers. Clones were read by immunoSEQ multiplex PCR, and TCRdb kept only the in-frame ones, dropping some. V and J calls and clone size are given by that table; D and trimming were obtained from the DNA. The table records around 190,000 clones, around three quarters of them present only once. CDR3 length equals 15 residues. V shed 2 bases and J shed 8 bases, with 13 bases lying between them. In germline, CDR1 is MGHDK, CDR2 SYGVNS.

The TCR was taken from a woman aged 45-59 years with acute COVID-19. Sequencing was carried out using PBMCs or T cells enriched from blood (not recorded which). The rearrangement joins TRBV25-1 to TRBJ1-6, with D unresolved. The CDR3 coding sequence is TGTGCCAGCAGTGAAAGGGAGGGCCGCGATTCACCCCTCCACTTT. It is translated as CASSEREGRDSPLHF.